A selection of T cell receptor beta chains follows, all from one sample in a study of shared clonotypes between healthy human individuals. Sequencing used immunoSEQ multiplex PCR; TCRdb keeps in-frame clones, though not all of them. The data hold about a million clones, with approximately 70% observed a single time. Sequenced material: memory CD4+ T cells sorted from blood. These receptors were obtained from a man between 18 and 29 years old in good health. Each CDR3 is given with its conserved first and last residue. Each record gives: clone size, D gene, J gene, V gene, CDR3 protein, CDR3 DNA. The D gene is left open where the match is weak. The listing skips clone size in some rows; elsewhere it reads once, few, many or a size class.

abundance: NA
d_gene: TRBD2
j_gene: TRBJ2-3
v_gene: TRBV30
CDR3aa: CALSSGIADTQYF
CDR3nt: TGTGCGCTTTCTAGCGGTATCGCAGATACGCAGTATTTT

abundance: NA
d_gene: TRBD2
j_gene: TRBJ2-5
v_gene: TRBV11-2
CDR3aa: CASSLQPRLAVPETQYF
CDR3nt: TGTGCCAGCAGCTTACAACCCAGACTAGCGGTCCCAGAGACCCAGTACTTC

abundance: NA
d_gene: TRBD2
j_gene: TRBJ2-3
v_gene: TRBV30
CDR3aa: CAWSVAGGPWGTDTQYF
CDR3nt: TGTGCCTGGAGTGTAGCGGGAGGGCCGTGGGGCACAGATACGCAGTATTTT

abundance: NA
d_gene: NA
j_gene: TRBJ1-5
v_gene: TRBV6-6
CDR3aa: CASNKLGAGNQPQHF
CDR3nt: TGTGCCAGCAACAAATTGGGGGCGGGCAATCAGCCCCAGCATTTT

abundance: NA
d_gene: TRBD2
j_gene: TRBJ2-3
v_gene: TRBV6-5
CDR3aa: CASSYSLAGGKGTQYF
CDR3nt: TGTGCCAGCAGTTACTCGCTAGCGGGAGGAAAGGGTACGCAGTATTTT

abundance: NA
d_gene: NA
j_gene: TRBJ2-1
v_gene: TRBV9
CDR3aa: CASSVEGRGDNEQFF
CDR3nt: TGTGCCAGCAGCGTAGAAGGGAGAGGAGATAATGAGCAGTTCTTC

abundance: NA
d_gene: NA
j_gene: TRBJ1-6
v_gene: TRBV5-4
CDR3aa: CASSLGGRVSDNSPLHF
CDR3nt: TGTGCCAGCAGCTTGGGTGGCAGGGTATCGGATAATTCACCCCTCCACTTT

abundance: NA
d_gene: TRBD2
j_gene: TRBJ2-7
v_gene: TRBV18
CDR3aa: CASSPLTSGGAYEQYF
CDR3nt: TGTGCCAGCTCACCCTTGACTAGCGGGGGAGCCTACGAGCAGTACTTC

abundance: few
d_gene: NA
j_gene: TRBJ1-2
v_gene: TRBV14
CDR3aa: CASSQGHGASGYTF
CDR3nt: TGTGCCAGCAGCCAAGGACATGGGGCCTCTGGCTACACCTTC

abundance: NA
d_gene: TRBD1
j_gene: TRBJ2-5
v_gene: TRBV7-2
CDR3aa: CASSLERGQTIQETQYF
CDR3nt: TGTGCCAGCAGCTTAGAAAGGGGACAGACCATCCAAGAGACCCAGTACTTC

abundance: once
d_gene: TRBD2
j_gene: TRBJ2-2
v_gene: TRBV9
CDR3aa: CASSVQGGTGELFF
CDR3nt: TGTGCCAGCAGCGTGCAGGGAGGGACCGGGGAGCTGTTTTTT

abundance: NA
d_gene: TRBD2
j_gene: TRBJ2-1
v_gene: TRBV5-1
CDR3aa: CASSSVGGGTYNEQFF
CDR3nt: TGCGCCAGCAGCTCCGTCGGGGGAGGGACCTACAATGAGCAGTTCTTC

abundance: NA
d_gene: TRBD1
j_gene: TRBJ2-7
v_gene: TRBV6-5
CDR3aa: CASSLLTGGPYEQYF
CDR3nt: TGTGCCAGCAGTCTACTGACAGGGGGTCCCTACGAGCAGTACTTC

abundance: NA
d_gene: NA
j_gene: TRBJ1-2
v_gene: TRBV29-1
CDR3aa: CSVERPGVSGGYTF
CDR3nt: TGCAGCGTTGAGAGACCAGGGGTGTCGGGTGGCTACACCTTC

abundance: NA
d_gene: NA
j_gene: TRBJ2-3
v_gene: TRBV9
CDR3aa: CASSRVGDTQYF
CDR3nt: TGTGCCAGCAGCAGGGTGGGGGATACGCAGTATTTT

abundance: NA
d_gene: NA
j_gene: TRBJ2-2
v_gene: TRBV28
CDR3aa: CASSPLPLNTGELFF
CDR3nt: TGTGCCAGCAGTCCCCTCCCTTTGAACACCGGGGAGCTGTTTTTT

abundance: NA
d_gene: NA
j_gene: TRBJ2-2
v_gene: TRBV7-9
CDR3aa: CASTFGSFNTGELFF
CDR3nt: TGTGCCAGCACCTTTGGCAGTTTTAACACCGGGGAGCTGTTTTTT

abundance: NA
d_gene: NA
j_gene: TRBJ2-5
v_gene: TRBV30
CDR3aa: CAWTLGPQETQYF
CDR3nt: TGTGCCTGGACTTTGGGGCCCCAAGAGACCCAGTACTTC

abundance: NA
d_gene: TRBD2
j_gene: TRBJ2-1
v_gene: TRBV7-2
CDR3aa: CASSLVAGGDNEQFF
CDR3nt: TGTGCCAGCAGCTTAGTAGCGGGAGGGGACAATGAGCAGTTCTTC

abundance: NA
d_gene: TRBD2
j_gene: TRBJ2-7
v_gene: TRBV6-5
CDR3aa: CASSLAGVKYEQYF
CDR3nt: TGTGCCAGCAGCCTAGCGGGAGTGAAATACGAGCAGTACTTC

abundance: few
d_gene: TRBD1
j_gene: TRBJ1-4
v_gene: TRBV5-1
CDR3aa: CASSTGTGNEKLFF
CDR3nt: TGCGCCAGCAGCACGGGGACAGGCAATGAAAAACTGTTTTTT

abundance: NA
d_gene: TRBD1
j_gene: TRBJ1-3
v_gene: TRBV6-1
CDR3aa: CASRLDRDSGNTIYF
CDR3nt: TGTGCCAGCAGGCTAGACAGGGACTCTGGAAACACCATATATTTT

abundance: NA
d_gene: NA
j_gene: TRBJ1-5
v_gene: TRBV6-1
CDR3aa: CASSSTVSNQPQHF
CDR3nt: TGTGCCAGCAGTTCGACAGTAAGCAATCAGCCCCAGCATTTT

abundance: NA
d_gene: TRBD2
j_gene: TRBJ2-7
v_gene: TRBV7-2
CDR3aa: CASSSAGGPTYEQYF
CDR3nt: TGTGCCAGCAGTTCAGCGGGAGGCCCAACCTACGAGCAGTACTTC

abundance: NA
d_gene: TRBD2
j_gene: TRBJ2-3
v_gene: TRBV11-1
CDR3aa: CASSPGRVGTDTQYF
CDR3nt: TGTGCCAGCAGCCCAGGGAGGGTTGGCACAGATACGCAGTATTTT

abundance: NA
d_gene: TRBD1
j_gene: TRBJ2-1
v_gene: TRBV27
CDR3aa: CASSPNRDRVGFF
CDR3nt: TGTGCCAGCAGTCCAAACAGGGACAGGGTAGGGTTCTTC

abundance: NA
d_gene: NA
j_gene: TRBJ2-3
v_gene: TRBV19
CDR3aa: CASRRGDTQYF
CDR3nt: TGTGCCAGTAGGAGGGGAGATACGCAGTATTTT

abundance: once
d_gene: TRBD1
j_gene: TRBJ1-4
v_gene: TRBV19
CDR3aa: CASKPSDRGGTNEKLFF
CDR3nt: TGTGCCAGTAAACCCTCGGACAGGGGAGGAACTAATGAAAAACTGTTTTTT

abundance: few
d_gene: NA
j_gene: TRBJ1-2
v_gene: TRBV7-2
CDR3aa: CASSLLAGSGYTF
CDR3nt: TGTGCCAGCAGCTTATTGGCAGGGAGTGGCTACACCTTC

abundance: NA
d_gene: NA
j_gene: TRBJ2-3
v_gene: TRBV19
CDR3aa: CASSIGKSTDTQYF
CDR3nt: TGTGCCAGTAGTATAGGGAAGAGCACAGATACGCAGTATTTT

abundance: NA
d_gene: NA
j_gene: TRBJ2-5
v_gene: TRBV11-2
CDR3aa: CASSLRVVTVETQYF
CDR3nt: TGTGCCAGCTCCCTGAGAGTAGTGACCGTGGAGACCCAGTACTTC

abundance: once
d_gene: TRBD2
j_gene: TRBJ2-3
v_gene: TRBV4-3
CDR3aa: CASSQEPTSGSTDTQYF
CDR3nt: TGCGCCAGCAGCCAAGAACCGACTAGCGGGAGCACAGATACGCAGTATTTT

abundance: NA
d_gene: NA
j_gene: TRBJ2-2
v_gene: TRBV5-1
CDR3aa: CASSQIPKNTGELFF
CDR3nt: TGCGCCAGCAGTCAAATTCCTAAGAACACCGGGGAGCTGTTTTTT

abundance: NA
d_gene: TRBD1
j_gene: TRBJ2-7
v_gene: TRBV5-6
CDR3aa: CASSLSTGGSGYF
CDR3nt: TGTGCCAGCAGCTTGTCGACAGGGGGGAGTGGGTACTTC

abundance: many
d_gene: TRBD1
j_gene: TRBJ1-6
v_gene: TRBV5-8
CDR3aa: CASSRDRGFYNSPLHF
CDR3nt: TGTGCCAGCAGCCGCGACAGGGGGTTCTATAATTCACCCCTCCACTTT

abundance: NA
d_gene: TRBD1
j_gene: TRBJ1-2
v_gene: TRBV30
CDR3aa: CALNGQANYGYTF
CDR3nt: TGTGCCCTAAACGGACAGGCGAACTATGGCTACACCTTC

abundance: once
d_gene: TRBD2
j_gene: TRBJ2-1
v_gene: TRBV11-2
CDR3aa: CASRPGSGGPSYNEQFF
CDR3nt: TGTGCCAGCAGACCGGGAAGCGGGGGGCCCTCCTACAATGAGCAGTTCTTC

abundance: NA
d_gene: TRBD1
j_gene: TRBJ1-4
v_gene: TRBV28
CDR3aa: CASRSSRRGPLVVGEKLFF
CDR3nt: TGTGCCAGCAGGTCCAGCCGCAGGGGGCCATTGGTAGTAGGGGAAAAACTGTTTTTT

abundance: NA
d_gene: NA
j_gene: TRBJ1-5
v_gene: TRBV28
CDR3aa: CASCLISGRGRLDNQPQHF
CDR3nt: TGTGCCAGCTGTTTAATTTCGGGGCGGGGGCGGCTGGATAATCAGCCCCAGCATTTT

abundance: NA
d_gene: NA
j_gene: TRBJ2-2
v_gene: TRBV30
CDR3aa: CAWIRDSANTGELFF
CDR3nt: TGTGCCTGGATACGGGACTCCGCGAACACCGGGGAGCTGTTTTTT

abundance: NA
d_gene: NA
j_gene: TRBJ2-2
v_gene: TRBV19
CDR3aa: CASSIRILANHNTGELFF
CDR3nt: TGTGCCAGTAGTATACGGATTCTAGCGAACCACAACACCGGGGAGCTGTTTTTT

abundance: NA
d_gene: NA
j_gene: TRBJ2-2
v_gene: TRBV5-1
CDR3aa: CASSGGPSNTGELFF
CDR3nt: TGCGCCAGCAGCGGGGGGCCATCGAACACCGGGGAGCTGTTTTTT

abundance: NA
d_gene: NA
j_gene: TRBJ1-1
v_gene: TRBV6-6
CDR3aa: CASSYVTGNTEAFF
CDR3nt: TGTGCCAGCAGTTACGTAACAGGGAACACTGAAGCTTTCTTT

abundance: NA
d_gene: TRBD1
j_gene: TRBJ1-5
v_gene: TRBV7-8
CDR3aa: CASSPPGTGNQPQHF
CDR3nt: TGTGCCAGCAGCCCCCCAGGGACAGGAAATCAGCCCCAGCATTTT

abundance: NA
d_gene: NA
j_gene: TRBJ2-3
v_gene: TRBV27
CDR3aa: CASSPRSGRSTDTQYF
CDR3nt: TGTGCCAGCAGTCCAAGGAGCGGGCGTAGCACAGATACGCAGTATTTT

abundance: NA
d_gene: TRBD1
j_gene: TRBJ1-5
v_gene: TRBV19
CDR3aa: CASSIDLQGANQPQHF
CDR3nt: TGTGCCAGTAGTATAGACCTACAGGGGGCTAATCAGCCCCAGCATTTT

abundance: NA
d_gene: TRBD2
j_gene: TRBJ2-1
v_gene: TRBV6-5
CDR3aa: CASQRGYNEQFF
CDR3nt: TGTGCCAGTCAGCGGGGCTACAATGAGCAGTTCTTC

abundance: NA
d_gene: NA
j_gene: TRBJ2-7
v_gene: TRBV4-1
CDR3aa: CASSQVGGNYEQYF
CDR3nt: TGCGCCAGCAGCCAAGTCGGGGGTAACTACGAGCAGTACTTC

abundance: NA
d_gene: TRBD1
j_gene: TRBJ1-4
v_gene: TRBV7-9
CDR3aa: CASSFEGAPNEKLFF
CDR3nt: TGTGCCAGCAGCTTTGAGGGGGCTCCTAATGAAAAACTGTTTTTT

abundance: once
d_gene: NA
j_gene: TRBJ1-3
v_gene: TRBV30
CDR3aa: CAWSVDGSSGNTIYF
CDR3nt: TGTGCCTGGAGTGTAGACGGCAGCTCTGGAAACACCATATATTTT

abundance: few
d_gene: NA
j_gene: TRBJ2-5
v_gene: TRBV2
CDR3aa: CASSEETQYF
CDR3nt: TGTGCCAGCAGTGAAGAGACCCAGTACTTC

abundance: few
d_gene: TRBD1
j_gene: TRBJ2-2
v_gene: TRBV4-3
CDR3aa: CASSRGVGQGSFGELFF
CDR3nt: TGCGCCAGCAGCCGAGGCGTGGGACAGGGATCTTTCGGGGAGCTGTTTTTT

abundance: NA
d_gene: TRBD2
j_gene: TRBJ2-7
v_gene: TRBV27
CDR3aa: CASSQSGGGTDEQYF
CDR3nt: TGTGCCAGCAGTCAGAGCGGGGGAGGGACCGACGAGCAGTACTTC